Below, one T cell receptor beta chain is given with its context. Its antigen is still unknown. This may be a read error, as it is one base from a much larger clone. The TCR beta CDR3 regions were amplified from the RNA transcripts. The first round of RT-PCR for the TCR CDR3 was performed with the HTBI primer set and the Qiagen OneStep RT-PCR kit. Libraries were constructed in a second round of multiplex PCR, after which size selection and purification were performed. Sequencing of the libraries was done on an Illumina HiSeq2000 using paired-end 100 bp reads. Per the source publication's procedure: SOAPnuke was used to process the raw data, with reads discarded if the reads contained adapters or uncalled bases, had a mean Phred below 15, or lacked an exact constant-primer or identifier match. COPE v1.2.5 was used to merge the high-quality paired reads, and each unique nucleotide sequence was defined as a clonotype. MiTCR v1.1 was used to align the clonotypes against IMGT TRBV, TRBD and TRBJ reference segments. The analysis was restricted to V-J combinations with a frequency above 0.0001, which together covered approximately 99% of the repertoires. The TCS score was defined as F50 (clonal expansion) divided by E x V (chaos), with BLOSUM62-based TCRdist calculated between CDR3 peptides within each V-J. Welch's t-statistics and random forest reduced 500 to 650 V-J features to fewer than 15, which were used in a naive Bayes classifier (R e1071). Clones were called with MiXCR by TCRdb after fastp trimmed the public reads at Q25, and only in-frame beta chains were retained. Merged by CDR3 protein, the rows form single entries marked with the most common genes and DNA. The V and J calls here are based on TCRdb, not the publication. The sample includes some 500,000 distinct CDR3 sequences, with roughly a quarter observed a single time. The ten largest clones capture about 11% of the sample.

The source of the sample is a study of T cells in Graves' hyperthyroidism and ophthalmopathy (dated by TCRdb to between 2017 and 2020). For the study in its entirety: Peripheral blood samples were taken at the time of initial diagnosis, prior to any treatment. Prospective prediction of ophthalmopathy was tested in an independent validation cohort of approximately 19 hyperthyroidism patients and around 16 patients who later progressed to ophthalmopathy. The 90 to 100 discovery patients were randomly divided into training and test sets at a 7:3 ratio. After sampling, hyperthyroidism patients received methimazole starting at 30 mg daily, and ophthalmopathy patients received high-dose intravenous methylprednisolone. To identify TCR V-J signatures that set the groups apart, the researchers used a discovery cohort of about a hundred patients, made up of 40 to 45 with Graves' ophthalmopathy and about 59 with stable Graves' hyperthyroidism. The study also compared thyroid tissue and blood T-cell repertoires from five or six Graves' hyperthyroidism patients. The paper describes TCR Vbeta CDR3 sequencing of around 140 peripheral blood samples, made up of about 40 ophthalmopathy patients, some 80 hyperthyroidism patients and 17 progressor patients.

The paper as a whole reports these results and caveats: Sample size was not statistically predetermined, and investigators were not blinded to group allocation. In validation, the model predicted progression to ophthalmopathy a median of roughly 6.1 months before onset, with 70% to 71% sensitivity and 72.22% specificity. A model built on a 13 V-J signature distinguished ophthalmopathy from stable hyperthyroidism, reaching approximately 89% sensitivity and under 84% specificity in cross-validation and 80%/75% in testing. Most expanded thyroid clonotypes (frequency above 0.001) were also detected in blood, suggesting blood repertoires may reflect thyroid immune responses.

The germline V gene (reference sequence) supplies CDR1 LGHDT and CDR2 YNNKEL. Cut back by 5 bases and 4 bases, the V and J ends lie 8 bases apart. Spanning cysteine to phenylalanine, the CDR3 consists of 12 amino acids. Only CDR3 DNA is held: 36 bases, read in frame from base 1. Ophthalmopathy patients had moderately to severely active disease, Clinical Activity Score of at least 3, NOSPECS grade of at least 4, and duration under 3 months. The study excluded patients with uncontrolled infections, other autoimmune diseases, pregnancy or lactation. Diagnoses were established on the basis of clinical symptoms, serum thyroxine and TRAb, thyroid ultrasound, and orbital computed tomography. PBMCs were separated from under 12 ml of fresh peripheral blood using Ficoll-Paque density gradient centrifugation. Trizol reagent was used to extract total RNA, and RNA quality was then checked on an Agilent 2100 Bioanalyzer.

The receptor comes from a woman under 40 with Graves' ophthalmopathy. This chain is built from TRBV3-1 and TRBJ1-1; the D gene is perhaps TRBD1, from 5 matching bases. Sequences were obtained from blood. The DNA reads TGTGCCAGCAGCTCCAGGGTCACTGAAGCTTTCTTT. It translates to CASSSRVTEAFF.